These T cell receptor beta chains were read from a single sample in a study of cytomegalovirus exposure and HLA in healthy donors. Repertoires were generated with immunoSEQ multiplex PCR, while TCRdb's copy carries only in-frame clones and drops some. In the table there are about 190,000 clones, about 70% of which are singletons. The specimen sequenced was PBMCs. These receptors all stem from a woman in her thirties in good health and CMV-seronegative. CDR3s include the opening cysteine and the closing phenylalanine or tryptophan. D genes are given only for firm matches. Size is stated for part of the rows, as once, few or many counts, or as a class when the clone is expanded.

TRBJ2-3 | - | TRBV7-6 | - | TGTGCCAGCAGCTTAGTAGGACTTTCCACAGATACGCAGTATTTT | CASSLVGLSTDTQYF
TRBJ1-2 | - | TRBV27 | - | TGTGCCAGCAGTTTAAGAGAAAACTATGGCTACACCTTC | CASSLRENYGYTF
TRBJ1-3 | - | TRBV11-2 | TRBD1 | TGTGCCAGCAGCTTTACTCACACCGGGACAGGGAACTCTGGAAACACCATATATTTT | CASSFTHTGTGNSGNTIYF
TRBJ2-7 | - | TRBV6-5 | - | TGTGCCAGCACCCCCCCGGGTTCCTACGAGCAGTACTTC | CASTPPGSYEQYF
TRBJ2-4 | - | TRBV14 | - | TGTGCCAGCAGCCAAGGGCGGGGATCGAGGAACATTCAGTACTTC | CASSQGRGSRNIQYF
TRBJ2-5 | - | TRBV27 | - | TGTGCCAGCAGTTTAGATTACCGGGGGTTCGAGACCCAGTACTTC | CASSLDYRGFETQYF
TRBJ1-2 | - | TRBV29-1 | TRBD1 | TGCAGCGTATCGGGACAGGGTGGCGCAAGGACCTTC | CSVSGQGGARTF
TRBJ1-3 | - | TRBV19 | TRBD1 | TGTGCCAGTACCGGGACAGGGTTTTCTGGAAACACCATATATTTT | CASTGTGFSGNTIYF
TRBJ2-7 | - | TRBV4-1 | - | TGCGCCAGCAGCCAAGAAGGGGGATGGGAGCAGTACTTC | CASSQEGGWEQYF
TRBJ1-3 | - | TRBV18 | TRBD1 | TGTGCCAGCTCACCCTCACTTACAGGGGGCTCTGGAAACACCATATATTTT | CASSPSLTGGSGNTIYF
TRBJ1-1 | - | TRBV5-1 | - | TGCGCCAGCAGCGGCAGGGTGAACACTGAAGCTTTCTTT | CASSGRVNTEAFF
TRBJ1-5 | few | TRBV2 | - | TGTGCCAGCAGTGAAACGGTTCACAATCAGCCCCAGCATTTT | CASSETVHNQPQHF
TRBJ2-3 | few | TRBV7-9 | TRBD2 | TGTTCCAGCAGCTTAAGTAGCGGGGGAAGAACAGATACGCAGTATTTT | CSSSLSSGGRTDTQYF
TRBJ2-5 | - | TRBV6-1 | TRBD1 | TGTGCCAGCAGTGAAGCGTCGTGGGGACAGGGGACCCAGTACTTC | CASSEASWGQGTQYF
TRBJ1-2 | - | TRBV13 | TRBD1 | TGTGCCAGCAGCTTGGGGACAGTTAACTATGGCTACACCTTC | CASSLGTVNYGYTF
TRBJ1-1 | - | TRBV11-3 | - | TGTGCCAGCAGCTTAGTTCCAGGGGTATCGGAAGCTTTCTTT | CASSLVPGVSEAFF
TRBJ1-1 | - | TRBV10-3 | TRBD1 | TGTGCCATCAGTGGGGACAGGGATGAAGCTTTCTTT | CAISGDRDEAFF
TRBJ2-3 | - | TRBV19 | TRBD1 | TGTGCCAGTAGACGGGACAGCTACACAGATACGCAGTATTTT | CASRRDSYTDTQYF
TRBJ2-7 | - | TRBV21-1 | - | TGTGCCAGCAGCCCAAAGAGGAGGGCACTAGCGGAGCCCCGCTACGAGCAGTACTTC | CASSPKRRALAEPRYEQYF
TRBJ1-4 | - | TRBV2 | - | TGTGCCAGCCACGGACATCTTAATGAAAAACTGTTTTTT | CASHGHLNEKLFF
TRBJ1-2 | - | TRBV20-1 | - | TGCAGTGCAAGGACAGCTGATGGCTACACCTTC | CSARTADGYTF
TRBJ2-3 | few | TRBV6-4 | - | TGTGCCAGCAGTTCTACGTACCCCACAGATACGCAGTATTTT | CASSSTYPTDTQYF
TRBJ2-7 | - | TRBV4-1 | - | TGCGCCAGCAGCCCGACAGGTCTGGAGCAGTACTTC | CASSPTGLEQYF
TRBJ2-3 | - | TRBV5-4 | - | TGTGCCAGCAGCCTGGGGGACTCGCAGTATTTT | CASSLGDSQYF
TRBJ2-6 | - | TRBV7-2 | - | TGTGCCAGCAGCTTAGCGATGGAGTCCCACTCTGGGGCCAACGTCCTGACTTTC | CASSLAMESHSGANVLTF
TRBJ2-5 | few | TRBV7-2 | - | TGTGCCAGCAGCTACAGTGGAGAGACCCAGTACTTC | CASSYSGETQYF
TRBJ1-2 | - | TRBV25-1 | - | TGTGCCAGTAACAGGGATTCTAACTATGGCTACACCTTC | CASNRDSNYGYTF
TRBJ2-5 | - | TRBV7-9 | TRBD2 | TGTTCCAGCAGCTTAGGACTAGCGGGAGAACGTGAGCTCCAAGAGACCCAGTACTTC | CSSSLGLAGERELQETQYF
TRBJ1-1 | - | TRBV28 | - | TGTGCCAGCAGTGCCCCTAGCACTGAAGCTTTCTTT | CASSAPSTEAFF
TRBJ1-2 | few | TRBV6-5 | TRBD1 | TGTGCCAGCAGTTACTCGGACAGGGCGAGCGGCTACACCTTC | CASSYSDRASGYTF
TRBJ1-1 | - | TRBV2 | TRBD1 | TGTGCCAGCAGTACGGGACAGGGGTCCACTGAAGCTTTCTTT | CASSTGQGSTEAFF
TRBJ2-7 | - | TRBV7-9 | TRBD2 | TGTGCCAGCAGCATGACTAGCGGGGGGGCCTACGAGCAGTACTTC | CASSMTSGGAYEQYF
TRBJ2-7 | few | TRBV7-6 | - | TGTGCCAGCAGCTTAGAACTGAGCGGAGGATACGAGCAGTACTTC | CASSLELSGGYEQYF
TRBJ2-5 | - | TRBV4-2 | - | TGTGCCAGCAGCTCAAGCCAGGTCTCTTACCAAGAGACCCAGTACTTC | CASSSSQVSYQETQYF
TRBJ1-5 | once | TRBV2 | TRBD1 | TGTGCCAGCAGTGGACAGGGACATAATCAGCCCCAGCATTTT | CASSGQGHNQPQHF
TRBJ2-7 | once | TRBV7-9 | TRBD2 | TGTGCCAGCAGCCCGAGGGCGGGAGGAAAGTACAGGTACGAGCAGTACTTC | CASSPRAGGKYRYEQYF
TRBJ1-1 | - | TRBV6-1 | - | TGTGCCAGCAGTGAAGCCGTGGGGGGGGTTGGAGCTTTCTTT | CASSEAVGGVGAFF
TRBJ1-4 | - | TRBV7-6 | - | TGTGCCAGCAGCGGACGAAGGGGATATGAAAAACTGTTTTTT | CASSGRRGYEKLFF
TRBJ1-1 | few | TRBV11-2 | TRBD1 | TGTGCCAGCAGCCTAGACAGGGCGGACACTGAAGCTTTCTTT | CASSLDRADTEAFF
TRBJ1-5 | medium-sized | TRBV2 | - | TGTGCCAGCAGTTCCAGGGAAGGGAATCAGCCCCAGCATTTT | CASSSREGNQPQHF
TRBJ2-7 | few | TRBV7-9 | - | TGTGCCAGCAGCTTAGTAGGAGACCTCTACGAGCAGTACTTC | CASSLVGDLYEQYF
TRBJ2-1 | - | TRBV2 | TRBD2 | TGTGCCAGTGTGATGGGACTAGGGTCCTACAATGAGCAGTTCTTC | CASVMGLGSYNEQFF
TRBJ2-7 | once | TRBV23-1 | - | TGCGCCAGCAGTCCGACAGGAACCTACGAGCAGTACTTC | CASSPTGTYEQYF
TRBJ2-7 | - | TRBV7-6 | TRBD2 | TGTGCCAGCAGCTTAGTCGCTAGCGGGAGTCCCCTGGCCGAGCAGTACTTC | CASSLVASGSPLAEQYF
TRBJ1-2 | - | TRBV7-2 | - | TGTGCCAGCAGCTTGCACACCCCATTTGGCTACACCTTC | CASSLHTPFGYTF
TRBJ2-7 | few | TRBV5-1 | TRBD1 | TGCGCCAGCAGCTTCCTGGGACAGGCTAGCTCCTACGAGCAGTACTTC | CASSFLGQASSYEQYF
TRBJ2-7 | - | TRBV7-2 | TRBD1 | TGTGCCAGCAGCTTAGGCGGGACAGGGGGATACGAGCAGTACTTC | CASSLGGTGGYEQYF
TRBJ2-5 | - | TRBV7-9 | - | TGTGCCAGCAGCTTCCGAGAGGAGGAGACCCAGTACTTC | CASSFREEETQYF
TRBJ2-2 | - | TRBV7-6 | TRBD2 | TGTGCCAGCAGCAAGACTAGCGGGGTAACCACCGGGGAGCTGTTTTTT | CASSKTSGVTTGELFF
TRBJ2-6 | - | TRBV5-1 | - | TGCGCCAGCAGCTCCCGGACAGTCTCTGGGGCCAACGTCCTGACTTTC | CASSSRTVSGANVLTF
TRBJ2-5 | - | TRBV5-1 | - | TGCGCCAGCAGCTTGATTCGAGAGACCCAGTACTTC | CASSLIRETQYF
TRBJ2-7 | - | TRBV2 | TRBD2 | TGTGCCGGGGGGGGACTAGCTTACGAGCAGTACTTC | CAGGGLAYEQYF
TRBJ1-6 | - | TRBV5-1 | TRBD1 | TGCGCCAGCAGCCAGCCGGGACAGGGGAATTCACCCCTCCACTTT | CASSQPGQGNSPLHF
TRBJ1-1 | - | TRBV15 | TRBD1 | TGTGCCACCATTGGGACAGGGGGCTCCTGGCCGAACACTGAAGCTTTCTTT | CATIGTGGSWPNTEAFF
TRBJ1-1 | once | TRBV19 | TRBD1 | TGTGCCAGTAGTATAATCTGGGGACAGGGTGCGACTGAAGCTTTCTTT | CASSIIWGQGATEAFF